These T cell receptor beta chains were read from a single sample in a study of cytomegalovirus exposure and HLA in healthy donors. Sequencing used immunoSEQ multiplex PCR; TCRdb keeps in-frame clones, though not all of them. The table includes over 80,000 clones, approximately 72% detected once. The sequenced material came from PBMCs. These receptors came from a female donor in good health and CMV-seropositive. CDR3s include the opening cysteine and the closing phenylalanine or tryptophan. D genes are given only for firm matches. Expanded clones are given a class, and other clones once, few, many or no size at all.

CDR3: CAWSRGGASTGELFF; DNA: TGTGCCTGGAGTAGGGGGGGGGCCAGCACCGGGGAGCTGTTTTTT; J: TRBJ2-2; size: .; V: TRBV30; D: .; length: 15
CDR3: CASSQPPLTPRRRAFF; DNA: TGCGCCAGCAGTCAACCCCCCTTGACCCCCAGGAGGCGAGCTTTCTTT; J: TRBJ1-1; size: .; V: TRBV23-1; D: .; length: 16
CDR3: CASSEGVGEGNQPQHF; DNA: TGTGCCAGCAGTGAAGGAGTCGGGGAGGGCAATCAGCCCCAGCATTTT; J: TRBJ1-5; size: few; V: TRBV6-1; D: .; length: 16
CDR3: CASSSEGARSEAFF; DNA: TGTGCCAGCAGCTCAGAGGGGGCGCGGTCTGAAGCTTTCTTT; J: TRBJ1-1; size: .; V: TRBV7-3; D: TRBD1; length: 14
CDR3: CASSSEGGDDQPQHF; DNA: TGTGCCAGCAGCTCCGAGGGAGGGGACGATCAGCCCCAGCATTTT; J: TRBJ1-5; size: .; V: TRBV7-2; D: .; length: 15
CDR3: CASSYGSRGNEQFF; DNA: TGTGCCAGCAGTTACGGTTCCAGGGGCAATGAGCAGTTCTTC; J: TRBJ2-1; size: .; V: TRBV6-5; D: .; length: 14
CDR3: CASTHEASDSPLHF; DNA: TGTGCCAGCACCCACGAGGCAAGCGATTCACCCCTCCACTTT; J: TRBJ1-6; size: once; V: TRBV5-6; D: .; length: 14
CDR3: CSAGGDITFF; DNA: TGCAGTGCTGGGGGGGACATCACGTTTTTT; J: TRBJ1-4; size: .; V: TRBV20-1; D: .; length: 10
CDR3: CASRPSGLENNEQFF; DNA: TGTGCCAGCAGGCCCTCGGGACTAGAAAACAATGAGCAGTTCTTC; J: TRBJ2-1; size: .; V: TRBV6-6; D: TRBD2; length: 15
CDR3: CASSRGSSTDTQYF; DNA: TGCGCCAGCAGCCGCGGATCTAGCACAGATACGCAGTATTTT; J: TRBJ2-3; size: .; V: TRBV5-1; D: .; length: 14
CDR3: CASSLRQGNSPLHF; DNA: TGTGCCAGCAGTTTGCGACAGGGAAATTCACCCCTCCACTTT; J: TRBJ1-6; size: .; V: TRBV28; D: TRBD1; length: 14
CDR3: CASSLLGRPSYNEQFF; DNA: TGTGCCAGCAGCTTACTCGGGAGACCCTCCTACAATGAGCAGTTCTTC; J: TRBJ2-1; size: .; V: TRBV7-9; D: .; length: 16
CDR3: CASSYSLAGEMTQYF; DNA: TGTGCCAGCAGTTACTCCCTAGCGGGAGAGATGACCCAGTACTTC; J: TRBJ2-5; size: once; V: TRBV6-5; D: TRBD2; length: 15
CDR3: CATTYQVPAVEQYF; DNA: TGTGCCACCACATATCAGGTACCGGCCGTCGAGCAGTACTTC; J: TRBJ2-7; size: .; V: TRBV18; D: .; length: 14
CDR3: CASSAGPPPETQYF; DNA: TGTGCCAGTAGTGCGGGCCCACCACCGGAGACCCAGTACTTC; J: TRBJ2-5; size: .; V: TRBV19; D: .; length: 14
CDR3: CASSPPQGRNYGYTF; DNA: TGTGCCAGCTCACCACCGCAGGGGCGAAACTATGGCTACACCTTC; J: TRBJ1-2; size: .; V: TRBV18; D: .; length: 15
CDR3: CASSQEDRGGSYEQYF; DNA: TGTGCCAGCAGCCAGGAAGACAGGGGGGGCTCCTACGAGCAGTACTTC; J: TRBJ2-7; size: .; V: TRBV4-2; D: TRBD1; length: 16
CDR3: CASSLILAGETQYF; DNA: TGTGCCAGCAGCTTAATACTAGCTGGGGAGACCCAGTACTTC; J: TRBJ2-5; size: .; V: TRBV7-2; D: .; length: 14
CDR3: CASSLLGQSTGELFF; DNA: TGTGCCAGCAGTTTGTTGGGGCAGAGCACCGGGGAGCTGTTTTTT; J: TRBJ2-2; size: .; V: TRBV27; D: .; length: 15
CDR3: CASSYSGSTDTQYF; DNA: TGTGCCAGCAGTTACTCCGGTAGCACAGATACGCAGTATTTT; J: TRBJ2-3; size: .; V: TRBV6-5; D: .; length: 14
CDR3: CASSDPGLAGEPSTEQYF; DNA: TGTGCCAGCAGCGACCCGGGACTAGCGGGAGAACCTTCTACCGAGCAGTACTTC; J: TRBJ2-7; size: .; V: TRBV6-4; D: TRBD2; length: 18
CDR3: CASSLARGASGQFF; DNA: TGTGCCAGCAGCTTAGCGCGGGGAGCCTCGGGGCAGTTCTTC; J: TRBJ2-1; size: once; V: TRBV7-6; D: .; length: 14
CDR3: CASSVVSEREQFF; DNA: TGTGCCAGCAGCGTAGTTTCTGAGCGTGAGCAGTTCTTC; J: TRBJ2-1; size: .; V: TRBV9; D: .; length: 13
CDR3: CASSLDGTGNQPQHF; DNA: TGTGCCAGCAGCTTAGATGGGACAGGGAATCAGCCCCAGCATTTT; J: TRBJ1-5; size: .; V: TRBV11-2; D: TRBD1; length: 15
CDR3: CAWSQEGRGTEAFF; DNA: TGTGCCTGGAGTCAGGAAGGGAGAGGCACTGAAGCTTTCTTT; J: TRBJ1-1; size: .; V: TRBV30; D: .; length: 14
CDR3: CASSQETPERGQETQYF; DNA: TGCGCCAGCAGCCAAGAAACCCCTGAGCGGGGGCAAGAGACCCAGTACTTC; J: TRBJ2-5; size: .; V: TRBV4-3; D: TRBD2; length: 17
CDR3: CACPKGGSPYEQYF; DNA: TGTGCCTGCCCTAAAGGGGGTTCCCCGTACGAGCAGTACTTC; J: TRBJ2-7; size: .; V: TRBV30; D: .; length: 14
CDR3: CASRHRGNQPQHF; DNA: TGTGCCAGTAGGCATAGGGGGAATCAGCCCCAGCATTTT; J: TRBJ1-5; size: few; V: TRBV19; D: .; length: 13
CDR3: CASSLQGRGRTEAFF; DNA: TGTGCCAGCAGCTTGCAAGGTAGGGGAAGGACTGAAGCTTTCTTT; J: TRBJ1-1; size: .; V: TRBV7-2; D: .; length: 15
CDR3: CALQGRGQETQYF; DNA: TGTGCCTTACAGGGAAGGGGCCAAGAGACCCAGTACTTC; J: TRBJ2-5; size: .; V: TRBV30; D: .; length: 13
CDR3: CASSQEADQPQHF; DNA: TGCGCCAGCAGCCAAGAGGCAGATCAGCCCCAGCATTTT; J: TRBJ1-5; size: .; V: TRBV4-1; D: .; length: 13
CDR3: CASRNNRGQGETQYF; DNA: TGTGCCAGCAGGAATAACAGGGGGCAAGGAGAGACCCAGTACTTC; J: TRBJ2-5; size: .; V: TRBV2; D: TRBD1; length: 15
CDR3: CASKQGHSPLHF; DNA: TGTGCCAGCAAGCAGGGGCATTCACCCCTCCACTTT; J: TRBJ1-6; size: .; V: TRBV25-1; D: .; length: 12
CDR3: CASSQEPGSGNTIYF; DNA: TGCGCCAGCAGCCAAGAACCAGGGTCTGGAAACACCATATATTTT; J: TRBJ1-3; size: .; V: TRBV4-3; D: .; length: 15
CDR3: CASSRVGSLSYNEQFF; DNA: TGCGCCAGCAGCCGAGTGGGTAGCCTCTCCTACAATGAGCAGTTCTTC; J: TRBJ2-1; size: .; V: TRBV4-3; D: .; length: 16
CDR3: CASSLRQGEAFF; DNA: TGTGCCAGCAGTTTACGACAGGGGGAAGCTTTCTTT; J: TRBJ1-1; size: .; V: TRBV28; D: TRBD1; length: 12
CDR3: CASTLGGEYGYTF; DNA: TGTGCCAGCACCCTAGGAGGGGAATATGGCTACACCTTC; J: TRBJ1-2; size: few; V: TRBV28; D: .; length: 13
CDR3: CGRATSYNSPLHF; DNA: TGTGGGCGGGCAACCTCCTATAATTCACCCCTCCACTTT; J: TRBJ1-6; size: .; V: TRBV30; D: .; length: 13
CDR3: CASSHDRGSDTEAFF; DNA: TGTGCCAGCAGCCATGACAGGGGGTCCGACACTGAAGCTTTCTTT; J: TRBJ1-1; size: .; V: TRBV7-3; D: TRBD1; length: 15
CDR3: CAISQQGDYGYTF; DNA: TGTGCCATCAGCCAACAGGGTGACTATGGCTACACCTTC; J: TRBJ1-2; size: .; V: TRBV10-3; D: .; length: 13
CDR3: CASSFLGQGVYEQYF; DNA: TGTGCCAGCAGTTTTCTGGGACAGGGGGTTTACGAGCAGTACTTC; J: TRBJ2-7; size: .; V: TRBV28; D: TRBD1; length: 15
CDR3: CASSQGANQPQHF; DNA: TGTGCCAGCAGTCAGGGGGCTAATCAGCCCCAGCATTTT; J: TRBJ1-5; size: .; V: TRBV7-3; D: TRBD1; length: 13
CDR3: CASSRGGGGGNEQFF; DNA: TGTGCCAGCAGTAGAGGTGGGGGCGGGGGTAATGAGCAGTTCTTC; J: TRBJ2-1; size: .; V: TRBV11-3; D: .; length: 15
CDR3: CASSHGTGELKNIQYF; DNA: TGTGCCAGCAGCCACGGGACAGGAGAGCTCAAAAACATTCAGTACTTC; J: TRBJ2-4; size: .; V: TRBV28; D: TRBD1; length: 16
CDR3: CASSRTSGVGNQPQHF; DNA: TGTGCCAGCAGCCGGACGTCGGGAGTGGGCAATCAGCCCCAGCATTTT; J: TRBJ1-5; size: .; V: TRBV5-8; D: .; length: 16
CDR3: CASSYSSGQGFYGYTF; DNA: TGTGCCAGCAGTTACTCGTCCGGACAGGGGTTCTATGGCTACACCTTC; J: TRBJ1-2; size: .; V: TRBV6-5; D: TRBD1; length: 16
CDR3: CASTREGVRNEQFF; DNA: TGTGCCAGCACCAGGGAGGGCGTGAGGAATGAGCAGTTCTTC; J: TRBJ2-1; size: .; V: TRBV2; D: TRBD2; length: 14
CDR3: CASSVGGGRYTEAFF; DNA: TGTGCCAGCAGCGTCGGGGGGGGAAGGTACACTGAAGCTTTCTTT; J: TRBJ1-1; size: .; V: TRBV5-4; D: .; length: 15